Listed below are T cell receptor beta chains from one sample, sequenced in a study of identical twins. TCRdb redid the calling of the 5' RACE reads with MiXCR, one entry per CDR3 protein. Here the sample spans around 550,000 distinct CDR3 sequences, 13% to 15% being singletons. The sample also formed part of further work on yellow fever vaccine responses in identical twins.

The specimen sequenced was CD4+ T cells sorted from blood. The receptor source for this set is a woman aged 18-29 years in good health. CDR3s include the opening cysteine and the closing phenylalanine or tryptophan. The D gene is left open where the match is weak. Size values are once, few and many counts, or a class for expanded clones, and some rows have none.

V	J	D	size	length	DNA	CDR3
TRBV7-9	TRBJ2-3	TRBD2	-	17	TGTGCCAGCAGCTCCCCCCTGGGACTAGCGGGTGGAAATACGCAGTATTTT	CASSSPLGLAGGNTQYF
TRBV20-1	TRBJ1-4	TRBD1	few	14	TGCAGTGCCCAGGGGGGACGGAGTAATGAAAAACTGTTTTTT	CSAQGGRSNEKLFF
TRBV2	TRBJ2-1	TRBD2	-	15	TGTGCCAGCGGGCCGGGACTAGCGGGAGGGGATGAGCAGTTCTTC	CASGPGLAGGDEQFF
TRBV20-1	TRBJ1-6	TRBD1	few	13	TGCAGTGCTAGGACAGGGGCAAATTCACCCCTCCACTTT	CSARTGANSPLHF
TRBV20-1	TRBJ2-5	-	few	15	TGCAGTGCTACACCTCACGGGGTGATACAAGAGACCCAGTACTTC	CSATPHGVIQETQYF
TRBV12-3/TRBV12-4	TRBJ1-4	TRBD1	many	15	TGTGCCAGCAGCGGAATCAGGGGGCGCTTTGAAAAACTGTTTTTT	CASSGIRGRFEKLFF
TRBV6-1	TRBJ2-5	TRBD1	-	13	TGTGCCAGCATCAGGGGGCGACAAGAGACCCAGTACTTC	CASIRGRQETQYF
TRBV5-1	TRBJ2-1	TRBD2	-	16	TGCGCCAGCAGCTCCGAAACTAGCGGGGGGTACAATGAGCAGTTCTTC	CASSSETSGGYNEQFF
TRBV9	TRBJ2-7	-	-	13	TGTGCCAGCAGCGCCGGAGGGGCGTACGAGCAGTACTTC	CASSAGGAYEQYF
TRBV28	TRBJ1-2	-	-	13	TGTGCCAGCAGCCCCCCGTTAAACTATGGCTACACCTTC	CASSPPLNYGYTF
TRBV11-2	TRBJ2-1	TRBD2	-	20	TGTGCCAGCAGCCCTTACGGTGGTAGCGGGAGTATAATGGGTTGGAATGAGCAGTTCTTC	CASSPYGGSGSIMGWNEQFF
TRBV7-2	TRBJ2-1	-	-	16	TGTGCCAGCAGACCTAACGCGCAGGGGGGGTACAATGAGCAGTTCTTC	CASRPNAQGGYNEQFF
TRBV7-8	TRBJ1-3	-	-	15	TGTGCCAGCAGCCGACGAACAGGGTCTGGAAACACCATATATTTT	CASSRRTGSGNTIYF
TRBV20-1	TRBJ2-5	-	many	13	TGCAGTGCTAGTAGAGCGGCCAAAGAGACCCAGTACTTC	CSASRAAKETQYF
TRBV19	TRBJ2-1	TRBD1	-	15	TGTGCCAGTAGTATTTTCGGGACAGTATACAATGAGCAGTTCTTC	CASSIFGTVYNEQFF
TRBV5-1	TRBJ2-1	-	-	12	TGCGCCAGCAGCTTTGGGGTAAATGAGCAGTTCTTC	CASSFGVNEQFF
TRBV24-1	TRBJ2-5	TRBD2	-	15	TGTGCCACCAGTGATTTTGGGGGGGGTCAGGAGACCCAGTACTTC	CATSDFGGGQETQYF
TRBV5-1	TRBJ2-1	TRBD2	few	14	TGCGCCAGCAGGGCTAGCGGGATTTTAGATGAGCAGTTCTTC	CASRASGILDEQFF
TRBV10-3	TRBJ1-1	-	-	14	TGTGCCATCAGTGAGTCGGGTATCGGGGTGGTAGCTTTCTTT	CAISESGIGVVAFF
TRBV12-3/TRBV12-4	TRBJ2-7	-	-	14	TGTGCCAGCAGTTTAGTTTCGCAGACCTACGAGCAGTACTTC	CASSLVSQTYEQYF
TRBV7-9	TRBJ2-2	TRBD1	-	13	TGTGCCAGCAGCACGCAGGGGGCCGGGGAGCTGTTTTTT	CASSTQGAGELFF
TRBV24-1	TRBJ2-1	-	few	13	TGTGCCACCAGTGGTTACGGGGGCAATGAGCAGTTCTTC	CATSGYGGNEQFF